Listed below are T cell receptor beta chains from one sample, sequenced in a study of neurological immune-mediated disorders. TCRdb re-called the 5' RACE reads with MiXCR, one entry per CDR3 protein. The sample lists roughly 80,000 distinct CDR3 sequences, over 4.5% seen once, with 7.9% in the top ten. The specimen sequenced was PBMCs. Receptor source: a woman aged 60-75 years with multiple sclerosis. Both conserved end residues are part of each CDR3. The D gene is left open where the match is weak. Rows give clone size only sometimes, using once, few, many, or a class for an expanded clone.

v_call: TRBV20-1
j_call: TRBJ2-1
clone_size: -
cdr3_length: 14
d_call: -
cdr3_aa: CSAKQGVPRNEQFF

v_call: TRBV11-2
j_call: TRBJ2-5
clone_size: many
cdr3_length: 16
d_call: TRBD2
cdr3_aa: CASRQTSGGASETQYF

v_call: TRBV19
j_call: TRBJ1-1
clone_size: many
cdr3_length: 12
d_call: -
cdr3_aa: CASSIDGGRAFF

v_call: TRBV29-1
j_call: TRBJ2-2
clone_size: many
cdr3_length: 18
d_call: TRBD1
cdr3_aa: CSVLPVDIDRGGTGELFF

v_call: TRBV24-1
j_call: TRBJ1-2
clone_size: many
cdr3_length: 14
d_call: -
cdr3_aa: CATSDLTENYGYTF

v_call: TRBV5-6
j_call: TRBJ2-3
clone_size: many
cdr3_length: 15
d_call: TRBD2
cdr3_aa: CASSLFDGGTPTQYF

v_call: TRBV5-1
j_call: TRBJ2-5
clone_size: medium-sized
cdr3_length: 14
d_call: -
cdr3_aa: CASSLTAYQETQYF

v_call: TRBV5-1
j_call: TRBJ1-6
clone_size: many
cdr3_length: 15
d_call: -
cdr3_aa: CASSTTVRDNSPLHF

v_call: TRBV20-1
j_call: TRBJ2-7
clone_size: -
cdr3_length: 11
d_call: -
cdr3_aa: CSARDLVGQYF

v_call: TRBV6-5
j_call: TRBJ1-3
clone_size: few
cdr3_length: 14
d_call: TRBD1
cdr3_aa: CASSLRGQRNTIYF

v_call: TRBV5-1
j_call: TRBJ2-1
clone_size: many
cdr3_length: 15
d_call: TRBD1
cdr3_aa: CASSPGQGFDNEQFF

v_call: TRBV10-2
j_call: TRBJ2-7
clone_size: few
cdr3_length: 15
d_call: -
cdr3_aa: CASSSSTRSPYEQYF

v_call: TRBV20-1
j_call: TRBJ1-3
clone_size: many
cdr3_length: 11
d_call: -
cdr3_aa: CSASPGNTIYF

v_call: TRBV20-1
j_call: TRBJ2-1
clone_size: few
cdr3_length: 15
d_call: -
cdr3_aa: CSAREGISTYNEQFF

v_call: TRBV20-1
j_call: TRBJ1-1
clone_size: many
cdr3_length: 12
d_call: -
cdr3_aa: CSARDHGPGYLF

v_call: TRBV20-1
j_call: TRBJ1-1
clone_size: -
cdr3_length: 15
d_call: -
cdr3_aa: CSARDSRGRNTEAFF

v_call: TRBV20-1
j_call: TRBJ1-6
clone_size: many
cdr3_length: 13
d_call: -
cdr3_aa: CSAGAPYNSPLHF

v_call: TRBV11-2
j_call: TRBJ1-3
clone_size: few
cdr3_length: 14
d_call: TRBD1
cdr3_aa: CASSRTGLRNTIYF

v_call: TRBV5-1
j_call: TRBJ1-3
clone_size: -
cdr3_length: 18
d_call: -
cdr3_aa: CASSLLGDISISGNTIYF

v_call: TRBV6-5
j_call: TRBJ2-3
clone_size: few
cdr3_length: 13
d_call: -
cdr3_aa: CASSPLRTDTQYF

v_call: TRBV2
j_call: TRBJ1-5
clone_size: many
cdr3_length: 16
d_call: TRBD1
cdr3_aa: CASRETGVWVNQPQHF

v_call: TRBV10-3
j_call: TRBJ1-1
clone_size: many
cdr3_length: 14
d_call: -
cdr3_aa: CAISEPRRNTEAFF

v_call: TRBV28
j_call: TRBJ1-1
clone_size: many
cdr3_length: 14
d_call: TRBD1
cdr3_aa: CALKQGPFLTEAFF

v_call: TRBV5-1
j_call: TRBJ1-5
clone_size: many
cdr3_length: 15
d_call: -
cdr3_aa: CASSLVAGSNQPQHF

v_call: TRBV5-6
j_call: TRBJ2-4
clone_size: many
cdr3_length: 15
d_call: -
cdr3_aa: CASSGALTAKNIQYF

v_call: TRBV5-1
j_call: TRBJ2-4
clone_size: -
cdr3_length: 15
d_call: -
cdr3_aa: CASSSSGTDLNIQYF

v_call: TRBV5-1
j_call: TRBJ2-1
clone_size: many
cdr3_length: 14
d_call: -
cdr3_aa: CASSAGTVYNEQFF